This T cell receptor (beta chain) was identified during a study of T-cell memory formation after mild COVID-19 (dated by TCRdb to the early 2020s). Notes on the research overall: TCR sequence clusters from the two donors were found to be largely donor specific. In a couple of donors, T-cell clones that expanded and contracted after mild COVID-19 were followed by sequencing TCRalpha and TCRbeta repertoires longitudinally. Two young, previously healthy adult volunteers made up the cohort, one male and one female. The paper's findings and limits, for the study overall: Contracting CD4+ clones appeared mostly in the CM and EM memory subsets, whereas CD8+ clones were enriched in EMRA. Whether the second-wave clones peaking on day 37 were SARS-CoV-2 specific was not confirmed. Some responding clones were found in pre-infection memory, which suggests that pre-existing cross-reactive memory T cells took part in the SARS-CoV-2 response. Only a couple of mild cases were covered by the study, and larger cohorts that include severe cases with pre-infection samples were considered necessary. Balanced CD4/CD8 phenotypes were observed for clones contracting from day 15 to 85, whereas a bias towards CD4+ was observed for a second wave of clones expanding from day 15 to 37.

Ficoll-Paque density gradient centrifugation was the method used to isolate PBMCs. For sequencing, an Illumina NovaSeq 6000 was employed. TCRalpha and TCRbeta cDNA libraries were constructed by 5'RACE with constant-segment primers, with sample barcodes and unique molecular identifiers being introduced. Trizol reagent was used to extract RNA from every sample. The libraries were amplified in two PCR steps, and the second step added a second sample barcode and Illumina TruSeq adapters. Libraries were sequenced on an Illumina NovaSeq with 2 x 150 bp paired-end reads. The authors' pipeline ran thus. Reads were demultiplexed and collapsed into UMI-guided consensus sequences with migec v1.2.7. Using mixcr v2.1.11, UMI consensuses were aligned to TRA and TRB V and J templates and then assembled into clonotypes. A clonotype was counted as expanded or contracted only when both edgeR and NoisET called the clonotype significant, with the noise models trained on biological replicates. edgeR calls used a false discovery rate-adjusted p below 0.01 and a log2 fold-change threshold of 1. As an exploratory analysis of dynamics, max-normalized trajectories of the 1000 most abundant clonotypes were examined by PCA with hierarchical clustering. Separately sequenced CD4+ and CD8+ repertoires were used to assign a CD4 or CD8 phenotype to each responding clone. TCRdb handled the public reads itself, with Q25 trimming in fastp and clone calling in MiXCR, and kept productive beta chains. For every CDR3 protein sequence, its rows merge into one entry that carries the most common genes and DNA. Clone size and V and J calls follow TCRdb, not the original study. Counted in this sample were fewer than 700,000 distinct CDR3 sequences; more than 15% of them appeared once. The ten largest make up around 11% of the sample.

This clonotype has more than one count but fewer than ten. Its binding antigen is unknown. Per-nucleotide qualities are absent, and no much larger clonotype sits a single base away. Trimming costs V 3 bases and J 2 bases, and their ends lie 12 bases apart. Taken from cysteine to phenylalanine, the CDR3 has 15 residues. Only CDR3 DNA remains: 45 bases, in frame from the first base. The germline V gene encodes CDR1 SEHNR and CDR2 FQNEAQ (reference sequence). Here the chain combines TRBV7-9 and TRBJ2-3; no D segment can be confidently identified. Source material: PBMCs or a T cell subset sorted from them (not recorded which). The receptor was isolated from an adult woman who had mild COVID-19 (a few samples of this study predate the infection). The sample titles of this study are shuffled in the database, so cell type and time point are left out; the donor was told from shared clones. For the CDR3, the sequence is CASSFGLFLTDTQYF. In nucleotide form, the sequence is TGTGCCAGCAGCTTCGGGCTCTTTCTCACAGATACGCAGTATTTT.